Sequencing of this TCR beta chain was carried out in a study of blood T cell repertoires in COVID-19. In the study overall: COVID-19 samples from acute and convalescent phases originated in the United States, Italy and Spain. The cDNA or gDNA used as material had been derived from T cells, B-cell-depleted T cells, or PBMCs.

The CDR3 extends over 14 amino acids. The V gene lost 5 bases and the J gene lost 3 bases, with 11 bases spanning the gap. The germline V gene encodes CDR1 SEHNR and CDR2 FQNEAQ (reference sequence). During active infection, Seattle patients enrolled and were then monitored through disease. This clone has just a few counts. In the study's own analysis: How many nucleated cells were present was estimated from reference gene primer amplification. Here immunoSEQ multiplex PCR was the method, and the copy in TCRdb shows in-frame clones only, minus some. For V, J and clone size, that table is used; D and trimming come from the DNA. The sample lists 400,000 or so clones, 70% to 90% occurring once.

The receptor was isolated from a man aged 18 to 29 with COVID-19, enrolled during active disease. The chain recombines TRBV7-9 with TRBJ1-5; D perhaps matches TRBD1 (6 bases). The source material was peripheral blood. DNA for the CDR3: TGTGCCAGCAGCCGAACAGGGCCCAATCAGCCCCAGCATTTT. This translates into CASSRTGPNQPQHF.